The 16 T cell receptor beta chains presented below share a single source sample, sequenced in a study of OX40 agonist ivuxolimab in advanced cancers. The protocol was immunoSEQ multiplex PCR, while the TCRdb copy is restricted to in-frame clones and leaves out a portion. This table holds some 51,000 clones, around 90% found once. The source was CD4+ or CD8+ T cells sorted from blood, collected in a trial of the OX40 agonist ivuxolimab. The receptors were sampled from an adult with an advanced solid tumor such as melanoma, head and neck, liver or kidney cancer.

V gene TRBV19 combines with J gene TRBJ2-2; 7 positions match TRBD1. The V segment lost 4 bases and the J segment 4 bases; nucleotides outside the gene matches: 6. The CDR3 spans 15 residues. Germline values: CDR1 LNHDA, CDR2 SQIVND (reference sequence). The CDR3 loop is CASSTGTAFTGELFF. In DNA, the CDR3 is TGTGCCAGTAGTACCGGGACAGCCTTCACCGGGGAGCTGTTTTTT.

The chain has TRBV14 and TRBJ2-7; 8 nucleotides match TRBD1. In germline, CDR1 is SGHDN, CDR2 FVKESK. The CDR3 extends over 16 amino acids. The J segment lost 5 bases and the V segment lost 0 bases, leaving 9 bases of the junction unmatched. CDR3 coding DNA: TGTGCCAGCAGCCAAGAATTTGAGACAGGGGTGCACGAGCAGTACTTC. Translation gives CASSQEFETGVHEQYF.

The rearrangement uses TRBV18 and TRBJ2-5, with a possible D match to TRBD1 (5 bases). This CDR3 spans 16 amino acids. The germline CDR1 and CDR2 sequences are KGHSH and LQKENI. V shed 3 bases and J shed 3 bases, with 17 bases lying between them. The DNA of the CDR3 is TGTGCCAGCTCACCCGCATCCTTGGAGACAGAAGAGACCCAGTACTTC. It specifies CASSPASLETEETQYF.

This clone is a singleton in its sample. The chain recombines TRBV9 with TRBJ2-1, with 12 nucleotides matching TRBD2. Trimming at V came to 4 bases and at J to 8 bases, leaving 10 bases not matched to a gene. The germline V gene encodes CDR1 SGDLS and CDR2 YYNGEE. This CDR3 has 16 residues. Here the CDR3 reads CASSPRLAGVLDEQFF. The DNA for the CDR3 is TGTGCCAGCAGCCCCAGACTAGCGGGGGTCCTCGATGAGCAGTTCTTC.

The chain joins TRBV7-9 to TRBJ2-3; 9 bases are shared with TRBD2. With 4 bases clipped from V and 1 base from J, the junction kept 9 bases outside the gene matches. Germline CDR1 is SEHNR and CDR2 is FQNEAQ (reference sequence). The CDR3 spans 17 residues. The CDR3 region is CASSSRIAGARTDTQYF. CDR3 nucleotides: TGTGCCAGCAGCTCACGAATAGCGGGGGCCCGCACAGATACGCAGTATTTT.

This clone has only one observation. The gene calls are TRBV6-1 and TRBJ2-5, with TRBD2 matching over 7 bases. This CDR3 has 15 residues. V dropped 2 bases and J dropped 4; count of bases not matched to a gene: 7. CDR1 MNHNS and CDR2 SASEGT come from the germline V gene. Here the CDR3 DNA reads TGTGCCAGCAGTGAAACTCCGGGACTATTAGAGACCCAGTACTTC. It encodes CASSETPGLLETQYF.

The chain recombines TRBV30 with TRBJ2-1; no clear D. Germline CDR1 reads GTSNPN; CDR2 reads SVGIG (reference sequence). The CDR3 spans 13 residues. Trimming stripped 0 bases from V and 5 bases from J, with 8 bases between. The CDR3 bases are TGTGCCTGGAGTGTTCAGCAGAACAATGAGCAGTTCTTC. Protein sequence: CAWSVQQNNEQFF. The variable domain in full, with the rest retrieved from reference TRBV30 and TRBJ2-1, is SQTIHQWPATLVQPVGSPLSLECTVEGTSNPNLYWYRQAAGRGLQLLFYSVGIGQISSEVPQNLSASRPQDRQFILSSKKLLLSDSGFYLCAWSVQQNNEQFFGPGTRLTVL.

The chain carries TRBV18 and TRBJ2-3; possible D gene TRBD1, 6 bases. The CDR3 spans 16 residues. Looked up from germline, CDR1 is KGHSH and CDR2 is LQKENI. V was cut by 3 bases and J by 2 bases, with 15 bases left in between. The CDR3 region is CASSPPPPGVTDTQYF. For the CDR3, the DNA is TGTGCCAGCTCACCGCCACCCCCAGGGGTCACAGATACGCAGTATTTT.

The chain links TRBV15 to TRBJ2-7; possibly TRBD2 for D (6 bases). The CDR3 loop spans 16 amino acids. Germline lookup yields CDR1 LNHNV and CDR2 YYDKDF (reference sequence). V was pared by 5 bases and J by 3 bases, with 20 bases between. The CDR3 nucleotides are TGTGCCACCAGCGCGCGTGACGGGGGACTTCTCTACGAGCAGTACTTC. It yields the protein CATSARDGGLLYEQYF.

The chain combines TRBV7-9 with TRBJ2-1, with unresolved D. Trimming stripped 2 bases from V and 0 bases from J, with 17 bases between. Germline V gene sequence: CDR1 SEHNR, CDR2 FQNEAQ (reference sequence). The CDR3 has 18 amino acids. The CDR3 protein is CASSLYPGNALSYNEQFF. The CDR3 DNA reads TGTGCCAGCAGCTTATACCCCGGCAACGCGCTCTCCTACAATGAGCAGTTCTTC.

This clone was recorded once. The chain combines TRBV7-2 with TRBJ2-3, with 7 nucleotides matching TRBD2. CDR1 SGHTA and CDR2 FQGNSA come from the germline V gene. The CDR3 is 15 amino acids. V gave up 3 bases and J gave up 1 base; unmatched junction bases: 4. DNA of the CDR3: TGTGCCAGCAGCTTCTGGGGGGGTGGCACAGATACGCAGTATTTT. Translating gives CASSFWGGGTDTQYF.

This clone was seen only a few times. The chain uses TRBV4-1 and TRBJ1-6; D gene ambiguous. V was cut by 1 base and J by 9 bases, with 13 bases left in between. CDR3 length: 15 amino acids. Germline CDR1 MGHRA, CDR2 YSYEKL. CDR3 DNA sequence: TGCGCCAGCAGCCAAGGGGGATTATCCGGTTCACCCCTCCACTTT. This encodes CASSQGGLSGSPLHF.

CDR3 DNA: TGTGCCAGCAGTTCACCGGGCCAGTACTACGAGCAGTACTTC. Its translation is CASSSPGQYYEQYF. The rearrangement uses TRBV28 and TRBJ2-7; D not resolved. V lost 4 bases, J lost 3 bases, and 13 bases lay in between. This CDR3 is 14 amino acids long. Germline CDR1 MDHEN, CDR2 SYDVKM.

The chain uses TRBV7-9 and TRBJ1-1, with D unclear. The CDR3 has 12 residues. The germline V gene has CDR1 SEHNR and CDR2 FQNEAQ (reference sequence). Trimming removed 5 bases at V and 4 bases at J, with 8 bases between. The DNA of the CDR3 is TGTGCCAGCAGCCTCGCGGCCACTGAAGCTTTCTTT. It translates to CASSLAATEAFF.

V usage is TRBV30 and J usage is TRBJ2-3; D is unclear. The V gene lost 5 bases and the J gene lost 2 bases, with 2 bases spanning the gap. Germline-derived CDR1 and CDR2 are GTSNPN and SVGIG (reference sequence). This CDR3 has 10 amino acids. The CDR3 DNA sequence: TGTGCCTGGTCCACAGATACGCAGTATTTT. It translates to CAWSTDTQYF.

This chain joins TRBV7-3 and TRBJ1-1; D remains ambiguous. Per the germline V gene, CDR1 is SGHTA and CDR2 is FQGTGA. The CDR3 length is 15 residues. Trimming cost V 5 bases and J 5 bases, with 18 bases left between them. CDR3 amino acids: CASSPGVGGWTEAFF. The CDR3 DNA follows: TGTGCCAGCAGCCCCGGGGTGGGAGGGTGGACTGAAGCTTTCTTT.